This is a list of T cell receptor beta chains from one sample in a study of post-analysis software for immune sequencing data. Each CDR3 protein gets one entry after TCRdb re-called the PCR reads with MiXCR. This sample has around 500,000 distinct CDR3 sequences; roughly 34% occur once, and the top ten carry about 6%. Sequenced material: blood. Every receptor here comes from a girl aged 2 to 17 with multiple sclerosis. The CDR3 runs from the conserved cysteine through the conserved F or W. Each record gives: J gene, V gene, D gene, clone size, CDR3 DNA, CDR3 protein. D genes are given only for firm matches. For some rows the clone size is stated as once, few or many, or as a class when expanded; others skip it.

j_call: TRBJ1-2; v_call: TRBV6-5; d_call: NA; clone_size: NA; cdr3_nt: TGTGCCAGCAGCCGTCCCCGGGTCAACTCGTCTCCTGGCTACACCTTC; cdr3_aa: CASSRPRVNSSPGYTF
j_call: TRBJ2-1; v_call: TRBV7-7; d_call: NA; clone_size: few; cdr3_nt: TGTGCCAGCAGCTTAGGGGTTCATCCCTACAATGAGCAGTTCTTC; cdr3_aa: CASSLGVHPYNEQFF
j_call: TRBJ2-7; v_call: TRBV20-1; d_call: TRBD1; clone_size: NA; cdr3_nt: TGCAGTGCTAGAGAGACGGGACAGGTTCTCCCAGGCCGCCACGAGCAGTACTTC; cdr3_aa: CSARETGQVLPGRHEQYF
j_call: TRBJ2-2; v_call: TRBV20-1; d_call: NA; clone_size: NA; cdr3_nt: TGCAGTGCTAGAGGGCCGGGTGGTGGCGGGGAGCTGTTTTTT; cdr3_aa: CSARGPGGGGELFF
j_call: TRBJ2-5; v_call: TRBV11-2; d_call: TRBD2; clone_size: few; cdr3_nt: TGTGCCAGCAGCTCAGGACTAGCTGAAGGGGAGACCCAGTACTTC; cdr3_aa: CASSSGLAEGETQYF
j_call: TRBJ1-1; v_call: TRBV7-3; d_call: TRBD1; clone_size: NA; cdr3_nt: TGTGCCAGCAGCGCAACAGGGGTGGACACTGAAGCTTTCTTT; cdr3_aa: CASSATGVDTEAFF
j_call: TRBJ2-2; v_call: TRBV6-5; d_call: TRBD1; clone_size: NA; cdr3_nt: TGTGCCAGCAGTCAGGGACAGCGGACCGGGGAGCTGTTTTTT; cdr3_aa: CASSQGQRTGELFF
j_call: TRBJ2-6; v_call: TRBV5-1; d_call: NA; clone_size: NA; cdr3_nt: TGCGCCAGCAGCTTACAGGGCGTTAGCTCTGGGGCCAACGTCCTGACTTTC; cdr3_aa: CASSLQGVSSGANVLTF
j_call: TRBJ2-7; v_call: TRBV2; d_call: TRBD1; clone_size: few; cdr3_nt: TGTGCCAGCAGTGGAGGGGGGACAGGACTGGGATACTACGAGCAGTACTTC; cdr3_aa: CASSGGGTGLGYYEQYF
j_call: TRBJ2-3; v_call: TRBV3-1; d_call: NA; clone_size: once; cdr3_nt: TGTGCCAGCAGCTCCCGGGGGGCGCGCACAGATACGCAGTATTTT; cdr3_aa: CASSSRGARTDTQYF
j_call: TRBJ2-7; v_call: TRBV6-6; d_call: NA; clone_size: NA; cdr3_nt: TGTGCCAGCAGCGGCCCCGAGGGTGGGACACGCGAGCAGTACTTC; cdr3_aa: CASSGPEGGTREQYF
j_call: TRBJ1-2; v_call: TRBV6-5; d_call: NA; clone_size: once; cdr3_nt: TGTGCCAGCAGTTACTCGGGGGAAACCCGATTTTATAACTATGGCTACACCTTC; cdr3_aa: CASSYSGETRFYNYGYTF
j_call: TRBJ2-3; v_call: TRBV20-1; d_call: TRBD2; clone_size: NA; cdr3_nt: TGCAGTGCTAGAGATCTATCTAGCGGGGGGGCAGATACGCAGTATTTT; cdr3_aa: CSARDLSSGGADTQYF
j_call: TRBJ1-2; v_call: TRBV5-5; d_call: TRBD1; clone_size: NA; cdr3_nt: TGTGCCAGCAGCTTTGGACAGGGAGGAGGCTATGGCTACACCTTC; cdr3_aa: CASSFGQGGGYGYTF
j_call: TRBJ1-2; v_call: TRBV29-1; d_call: NA; clone_size: once; cdr3_nt: TGCAGCGTGGACCTTGGTAGTGGCTATGGCTACACCTTC; cdr3_aa: CSVDLGSGYGYTF
j_call: TRBJ1-1; v_call: TRBV6-5; d_call: NA; clone_size: few; cdr3_nt: TGTGCCAGCACTCGGCAGAACACTGAAGCTTTCTTT; cdr3_aa: CASTRQNTEAFF
j_call: TRBJ2-5; v_call: TRBV20-1; d_call: TRBD1; clone_size: NA; cdr3_nt: TGCAGTGCTAGAGGGACGGGACAGGGGGCTTCCTGGCAAGAGACCCAGTACTTC; cdr3_aa: CSARGTGQGASWQETQYF
j_call: TRBJ1-1; v_call: TRBV5-1; d_call: TRBD1; clone_size: NA; cdr3_nt: TGCGCCAGCAGCTGGGACAGTATGAACACTGAAGCTTTCTTT; cdr3_aa: CASSWDSMNTEAFF
j_call: TRBJ1-2; v_call: TRBV5-1; d_call: NA; clone_size: few; cdr3_nt: TGCGCCAGCAGCTCCAATTGGTTCGGAGGAGATGGCTACACCTTC; cdr3_aa: CASSSNWFGGDGYTF
j_call: TRBJ2-7; v_call: TRBV5-6; d_call: TRBD1; clone_size: NA; cdr3_nt: TGTGCCAGCAGCTCGGGGACAGGGGGCAGACCCGAGCAGTACTTC; cdr3_aa: CASSSGTGGRPEQYF